Listed below are T cell receptor beta chains from one sample, sequenced in a study of blood T cells in healthy people across ages. TCRdb fed the 5' RACE reads into MiXCR, producing one record per CDR3 protein. This sample has around 800,000 distinct CDR3 sequences, with 62% found just once. The sequencing input was blood. These receptors all stem from a man younger than 40 in good health. Each CDR3 is given with its conserved first and last residue. D genes are given only for firm matches. Clone size is not always given. Where it is, it says once, few, many or a class for expanded clones.

V: TRBV24-1
D: -
size: -
J: TRBJ2-5
CDR3: CATSDSESLGKGETQYF
DNA: TGTGCCACCAGTGATTCCGAATCACTAGGAAAGGGAGAGACCCAGTACTTC

V: TRBV6-4
D: -
size: -
J: TRBJ2-1
CDR3: CASSVSGEGGNEQFF
DNA: TGTGCCAGCAGTGTGAGTGGAGAGGGGGGCAATGAGCAGTTCTTC

V: TRBV2
D: TRBD2
size: -
J: TRBJ2-7
CDR3: CASSEALGGNPSGGSYNEQYF
DNA: TGTGCCAGCAGTGAAGCCTTGGGGGGCAACCCTAGCGGGGGCTCCTACAATGAGCAGTACTTC

V: TRBV28
D: TRBD1
size: -
J: TRBJ2-5
CDR3: CASSPNPGQGKGFEETQYF
DNA: TGTGCCAGCAGTCCGAACCCGGGACAGGGTAAAGGATTCGAGGAGACCCAGTACTTC

V: TRBV21-1
D: -
size: -
J: TRBJ2-3
CDR3: CASTQLRGQRIKDTQYF
DNA: TGTGCCAGCACCCAGCTTCGGGGGCAAAGAATAAAAGATACGCAGTATTTT

V: TRBV10-3
D: -
size: few
J: TRBJ2-7
CDR3: CAISESMGPLYEQYF
DNA: TGTGCCATCAGTGAGTCGATGGGGCCCCTCTACGAGCAGTACTTC

V: TRBV29-1
D: TRBD1
size: few
J: TRBJ2-1
CDR3: CSVDGTGVYGEQFF
DNA: TGCAGCGTTGATGGGACAGGGGTATACGGTGAGCAGTTCTTC

V: TRBV2
D: TRBD1
size: -
J: TRBJ2-1
CDR3: CASSGNRGLDEQFF
DNA: TGTGCCAGCAGTGGGAACAGGGGGCTGGATGAGCAGTTCTTC

V: TRBV12-3/TRBV12-4
D: TRBD1
size: -
J: TRBJ1-5
CDR3: CASSLGQGILNQPQHF
DNA: TGTGCCAGCAGTTTAGGACAGGGGATCCTCAATCAGCCCCAGCATTTT

V: TRBV6-6
D: TRBD1
size: -
J: TRBJ1-5
CDR3: CASSPRTGFSNQPQHF
DNA: TGTGCCAGCAGCCCCCGGACAGGGTTTAGCAATCAGCCCCAGCATTTT

V: TRBV27
D: TRBD2
size: few
J: TRBJ2-7
CDR3: CASFGGGDYEQYF
DNA: TGTGCCAGTTTTGGCGGGGGGGACTACGAGCAGTACTTC

V: TRBV5-1
D: TRBD1
size: -
J: TRBJ2-1
CDR3: CASSWYGQGIVHNEQFF
DNA: TGCGCCAGCAGCTGGTATGGACAGGGGATCGTCCACAATGAGCAGTTCTTC

V: TRBV12-3/TRBV12-4
D: TRBD2
size: -
J: TRBJ2-7
CDR3: CASSFELAEYEQYF
DNA: TGTGCCAGCAGTTTCGAACTAGCGGAATACGAGCAGTACTTC

V: TRBV7-6
D: -
size: few
J: TRBJ2-4
CDR3: CASSSDGGDNIQYF
DNA: TGTGCCAGCAGCTCAGACGGAGGGGACAACATTCAGTACTTC

V: TRBV18
D: TRBD2
size: -
J: TRBJ2-1
CDR3: CASSRTSGGTYNEQFF
DNA: TGTGCCAGCTCTCGGACTAGCGGGGGAACCTACAATGAGCAGTTCTTC

V: TRBV10-3
D: -
size: -
J: TRBJ2-7
CDR3: CAISDERTIYEQYF
DNA: TGTGCCATCAGTGATGAACGAACGATCTACGAGCAGTACTTC

V: TRBV7-2
D: TRBD1
size: -
J: TRBJ1-2
CDR3: CASSPGTGPYGYTF
DNA: TGTGCCAGCAGCCCCGGGACAGGCCCCTATGGCTACACCTTC

V: TRBV7-9
D: -
size: -
J: TRBJ2-7
CDR3: CASSLKGYEQYF
DNA: TGTGCCAGCAGTTTAAAGGGCTACGAGCAGTACTTC

V: TRBV7-2
D: -
size: few
J: TRBJ2-5
CDR3: CASSPSRYQETQYF
DNA: TGTGCCAGCAGCCCCTCTAGGTACCAAGAGACCCAGTACTTC

V: TRBV2
D: TRBD1
size: few
J: TRBJ2-7
CDR3: CATCEGAGEQYF
DNA: TGTGCCACCTGTGAGGGGGCTGGCGAGCAGTACTTC

V: TRBV4-2
D: TRBD1
size: -
J: TRBJ1-4
CDR3: CASSQNRGTNEKLFF
DNA: TGTGCCAGCAGCCAAAACAGGGGAACTAATGAAAAACTGTTTTTT

V: TRBV7-9
D: -
size: -
J: TRBJ1-4
CDR3: CASGTVPDEKLFF
DNA: TGTGCCAGCGGGACGGTTCCAGATGAAAAACTGTTTTTT

V: TRBV29-1
D: -
size: -
J: TRBJ2-3
CDR3: CSVEDLDSKAQDTQYF
DNA: TGCAGCGTTGAAGACCTGGACTCAAAAGCCCAAGATACGCAGTATTTT

V: TRBV15
D: -
size: -
J: TRBJ2-6
CDR3: CATSSSGSLSSGANVLTF
DNA: TGTGCCACCAGCAGCTCAGGGTCGCTGAGCTCTGGGGCCAACGTCCTGACTTTC

V: TRBV6-1
D: -
size: few
J: TRBJ2-7
CDR3: CASSEEGPTYEQYF
DNA: TGTGCCAGCAGTGAAGAGGGGCCCACCTACGAGCAGTACTTC

V: TRBV4-3
D: TRBD1
size: few
J: TRBJ1-5
CDR3: CASSRDRELNQPQHF
DNA: TGCGCCAGCAGCCGAGACAGGGAGCTCAATCAGCCCCAGCATTTT

V: TRBV7-9
D: -
size: -
J: TRBJ2-5
CDR3: CASRATKQETQYF
DNA: TGTGCCAGCAGGGCTACAAAGCAAGAGACCCAGTACTTC

V: TRBV7-2
D: -
size: few
J: TRBJ2-1
CDR3: CASSLSFFRAPSSYNEQFF
DNA: TGTGCCAGCAGCTTAAGTTTTTTCAGGGCCCCGAGCTCCTACAATGAGCAGTTCTTC

V: TRBV29-1
D: TRBD2
size: -
J: TRBJ2-1
CDR3: CSVAGTSDNEQFF
DNA: TGCAGCGTAGCCGGGACTAGTGACAATGAGCAGTTCTTC

V: TRBV15
D: -
size: once
J: TRBJ2-5
CDR3: CATSRGSNQETQYF
DNA: TGTGCCACCAGCAGAGGGTCTAACCAAGAGACCCAGTACTTC

V: TRBV5-6
D: -
size: -
J: TRBJ2-7
CDR3: CASSSTFEQYF
DNA: TGTGCCAGCAGCTCCACATTCGAGCAGTACTTC

V: TRBV7-2
D: TRBD1
size: -
J: TRBJ2-3
CDR3: CASSLAYSGTGMDTQYF
DNA: TGTGCCAGCAGCTTAGCCTACTCCGGGACAGGGATGGATACGCAGTATTTT

V: TRBV15
D: -
size: -
J: TRBJ2-4
CDR3: CATSRAVGVLAKNIQYF
DNA: TGTGCCACCAGCAGAGCCGTCGGGGTTCTAGCCAAAAACATTCAGTACTTC

V: TRBV14
D: -
size: -
J: TRBJ1-2
CDR3: CASSQDGPVSGYTF
DNA: TGTGCCAGCAGCCAAGATGGGCCAGTGAGTGGCTACACCTTC

V: TRBV12-3/TRBV12-4
D: -
size: -
J: TRBJ2-5
CDR3: CASSLFGGAQETQYF
DNA: TGTGCCAGCAGTTTATTCGGGGGAGCCCAAGAGACCCAGTACTTC

V: TRBV6-5
D: -
size: once
J: TRBJ1-2
CDR3: CASSPRRLQLYGYTF
DNA: TGTGCCAGCAGCCCCCGAAGATTACAACTATATGGCTACACCTTC

V: TRBV6-1
D: -
size: -
J: TRBJ2-7
CDR3: CASSEAADRAYEQYF
DNA: TGTGCCAGCAGTGAAGCTGCCGACAGAGCCTACGAGCAGTACTTC

V: TRBV7-2
D: -
size: -
J: TRBJ1-4
CDR3: CASSSDASNEKLFF
DNA: TGTGCCAGCAGTTCCGACGCCTCTAATGAAAAACTGTTTTTT

V: TRBV4-3
D: TRBD2
size: many
J: TRBJ2-3
CDR3: CASSQGRGVGTDTQYF
DNA: TGCGCCAGCAGCCAAGGGCGGGGGGTCGGCACAGATACGCAGTATTTT

V: TRBV10-3
D: -
size: few
J: TRBJ2-5
CDR3: CAISEGTVQETQYF
DNA: TGTGCCATCAGTGAAGGTACGGTTCAAGAGACCCAGTACTTC